The text below deals with one T cell receptor beta chain. Its antigen is not identified. Clones were sequenced by immunoSEQ multiplex PCR, and TCRdb holds only the in-frame ones, with some missing. Counted here are 90,000 to 100,000 clones, under 95% occurring once; the ten biggest clones make up about 4%. Trimming removed 0 bases at V and 5 bases at J, with 13 bases between. This CDR3 is built from 15 residues. Germline assignment: CDR1 LNHDA and CDR2 SQIVND (reference sequence). The source of the sample is a study of T cells in localized non-small cell lung cancer. General study findings and limits: Among the tissues sampled, uninvolved adjacent lung had the highest T cell clonality, above tumor. Appearance in adjacent lung was seen for a median approximately 58 of the top 100 tumor clones. Greater T cell density in blood accompanied longer overall survival.

Sequencing was performed on PBMCs, taken before any cancer treatment. The source is a woman aged 35 to 70 with stage II squamous cell lung carcinoma. V gene TRBV19 combines with J gene TRBJ2-5; D is possibly TRBD1 or TRBD2 (5 bases each). This chain's CDR3 is CASSIEGRKGETQYF. CDR3 coding DNA: TGTGCCAGTAGTATAGAGGGACGGAAGGGGGAGACCCAGTACTTC.